A selection of T cell receptor beta chains follows, all from one sample in a study of T-cell reconstitution after alpha-beta-depleted transplantation in children. TCRdb ran MiXCR on the PCR reads and lists one entry per CDR3 protein. The data contain 600,000 to 700,000 distinct CDR3 sequences, 16% of them singletons. Here the sequenced sample was PBMCs from the stem cell graft donor, taken from the stem cell graft. The receptors originated from a human donor who donated a stem cell graft to a child with acute myeloid leukemia. Each CDR3 is given with its conserved first and last residue. The D gene is left open where the match is weak. Clone sizes are given selectively: once, few, many, or a class where the clone is expanded.

j_call | v_call | clone_size | d_call | cdr3_aa | cdr3_nt
TRBJ2-1 | TRBV12-3/TRBV12-4 | . | . | CASSPYASASSYNEQFF | TGTGCCAGCAGTCCATATGCTAGCGCAAGCTCCTACAATGAGCAGTTCTTC
TRBJ2-7 | TRBV27 | . | TRBD1 | CASSSHGTGVGYEQYF | TGTGCCAGCAGTTCGCACGGGACAGGGGTAGGGTACGAGCAGTACTTC
TRBJ2-3 | TRBV20-1 | . | TRBD1 | CSAGDRLSTDTQYF | TGCAGTGCTGGGGACAGGTTGAGCACAGATACGCAGTATTTT
TRBJ1-2 | TRBV20-1 | few | TRBD1 | CCARDLARDRVFGYTF | TGCTGTGCTAGAGATTTAGCGCGGGACAGGGTTTTCGGCTACACCTTC
TRBJ2-7 | TRBV12-3/TRBV12-4 | . | TRBD1 | CASRRDRREQYF | TGTGCCAGCAGAAGGGACAGGCGGGAGCAGTACTTC
TRBJ2-1 | TRBV5-1 | many | TRBD1 | CASSLVGDSSYNEQFF | TGCGCCAGCAGCCTCGTTGGGGACAGCTCCTACAATGAGCAGTTCTTC
TRBJ2-3 | TRBV20-1 | many | TRBD2 | CSAPRRGLGDTQYF | TGCAGTGCTCCTAGGCGGGGGTTGGGAGATACGCAGTATTTT
TRBJ1-5 | TRBV25-1 | . | . | CASSEGLTDQPQHF | TGTGCCAGCAGTGAAGGCCTGACAGATCAGCCCCAGCATTTT
TRBJ1-5 | TRBV20-1 | . | . | CSARGANNQPQHF | TGCAGTGCTCGAGGGGCGAACAATCAGCCCCAGCATTTT
TRBJ1-3 | TRBV20-1 | . | . | CSAEESSGNTIYF | TGCAGTGCTGAAGAGAGCTCTGGAAACACCATATATTTT
TRBJ1-5 | TRBV7-8 | . | TRBD1 | CASSPRQGNNQPQHF | TGTGCCAGCAGCCCTCGACAGGGGAATAATCAGCCCCAGCATTTT
TRBJ2-3 | TRBV20-1 | many | . | CSAHRGLDISSTDTQYF | TGCAGTGCCCACCGGGGCCTCGATATTAGTTCCACAGATACGCAGTATTTT
TRBJ2-5 | TRBV2 | few | . | CASSELQALYQETQYF | TGTGCCAGCAGTGAATTGCAGGCTCTGTACCAAGAGACCCAGTACTTC
TRBJ1-2 | TRBV5-1 | . | . | CASSLSQGGYGYTF | TGCGCCAGCAGCTTGTCCCAGGGTGGCTATGGCTACACCTTC
TRBJ2-1 | TRBV5-1 | . | . | CASSSRRDSYHNEQFF | TGCGCCAGCAGCTCCCGAAGGGACTCATACCACAATGAGCAGTTCTTC
TRBJ2-7 | TRBV21-1 | many | . | CASRTLYEQYF | TGTGCCAGCAGAACGCTTTACGAGCAGTACTTC
TRBJ2-2 | TRBV7-2 | . | . | CASSLSAGDPGELFF | TGTGCCAGCAGCTTGTCCGCAGGGGATCCCGGGGAGCTGTTTTTT
TRBJ1-5 | TRBV12-3/TRBV12-4 | . | TRBD1 | CASRRGPFNQPQHF | TGTGCCAGCAGGAGGGGGCCCTTCAATCAGCCCCAGCATTTT
TRBJ2-1 | TRBV5-1 | . | . | CASSSTPDSRDEQFF | TGCGCCAGCAGCTCCACCCCGGACAGTCGCGATGAGCAGTTCTTC
TRBJ1-4 | TRBV20-1 | many | . | CSARDFQGGEKLFF | TGCAGTGCTAGAGATTTCCAGGGTGGTGAAAAACTGTTTTTT
TRBJ2-5 | TRBV29-1 | many | . | CSVDAQGGETQYF | TGCAGCGTTGATGCCCAGGGAGGCGAGACCCAGTACTTC
TRBJ1-1 | TRBV13 | few | . | CASTQLGDGSTEAFF | TGTGCCAGCACCCAACTCGGCGACGGAAGCACTGAAGCTTTCTTT
TRBJ2-2 | TRBV20-1 | few | TRBD1 | CSASPGQVAGELFF | TGCAGTGCTAGTCCGGGACAGGTGGCCGGGGAGCTGTTTTTT
TRBJ2-7 | TRBV7-2 | . | . | CASSMRRTGEQYF | TGTGCCAGCAGCATGAGACGCACGGGGGAGCAGTACTTC
TRBJ2-2 | TRBV27 | many | . | CASREVGSVGELFF | TGTGCCAGCAGGGAGGTCGGTTCGGTCGGGGAGCTGTTTTTT
TRBJ2-5 | TRBV20-1 | . | TRBD1 | CSARTGGPETQYF | TGCAGTGCACGCACAGGGGGCCCCGAGACCCAGTACTTC
TRBJ1-2 | TRBV7-2 | many | . | CASSGAGADGYTF | TGTGCCAGCTCCGGAGCCGGGGCGGATGGCTACACCTTC
TRBJ1-2 | TRBV7-2 | many | TRBD1 | CASSSWTGPYGYTF | TGTGCCAGCAGCTCTTGGACAGGGCCTTATGGCTACACCTTC
TRBJ1-1 | TRBV7-9 | . | TRBD1 | CASSSTTGDTEAFF | TGTGCCAGCAGTTCCACAACAGGGGACACTGAAGCTTTCTTT
TRBJ2-1 | TRBV7-2 | . | . | CASSSPLGGGATNEQFF | TGTGCCAGCAGCTCCCCCTTAGGAGGGGGGGCCACCAATGAGCAGTTCTTC
TRBJ2-2 | TRBV6-5 | many | TRBD1 | CASSWTGENTGELFF | TGTGCCAGCAGTTGGACAGGCGAGAACACCGGGGAGCTGTTTTTT
TRBJ2-6 | TRBV20-1 | many | . | CSASRGVAGANVLTF | TGCAGTGCTAGTCGGGGAGTGGCTGGGGCCAACGTCCTGACTTTC
TRBJ1-3 | TRBV11-2 | few | . | CASSPTVSGNTIYF | TGTGCCAGCAGCCCCACCGTCTCTGGAAACACCATATATTTT
TRBJ1-2 | TRBV20-1 | many | . | CSARAGTNYGYTF | TGCAGTGCTAGAGCGGGGACCAACTATGGCTACACCTTC
TRBJ1-6 | TRBV7-9 | few | TRBD1 | CASSLSGQGDSPLHF | TGTGCCAGCAGCTTAAGTGGACAGGGGGATTCACCCCTCCACTTT
TRBJ2-2 | TRBV24-1 | few | . | CATSGNRNTGELFF | TGTGCCACCAGTGGAAATCGGAACACCGGGGAGCTGTTTTTT
TRBJ1-1 | TRBV20-1 | many | . | CSAPLRQANTEAFF | TGCAGTGCCCCGCTCCGGCAGGCGAACACTGAAGCTTTCTTT
TRBJ2-5 | TRBV5-5 | many | . | CASSSLAWGVAEQETQYF | TGTGCCAGCAGCTCCCTCGCGTGGGGCGTTGCGGAGCAAGAGACCCAGTACTTC
TRBJ2-1 | TRBV20-1 | few | TRBD1 | CSAGTGGNEQFF | TGCAGTGCGGGGACAGGGGGTAATGAGCAGTTCTTC
TRBJ1-1 | TRBV20-1 | . | TRBD1 | CSAPPTATGDF | TGCAGTGCTCCCCCGACCGCGACAGGGGACTTT
TRBJ2-3 | TRBV18 | many | . | CASSPAGEFTQYF | TGTGCCAGCTCACCAGCCGGAGAATTCACGCAGTATTTT
TRBJ2-1 | TRBV20-1 | many | . | CSARDWLDNYNEQFF | TGCAGTGCTAGAGATTGGTTGGACAACTACAATGAGCAGTTCTTC
TRBJ1-6 | TRBV25-1 | . | TRBD1 | CASSEKGQGSTPFHF | TGTGCCAGCAGTGAAAAGGGACAGGGCTCCACACCCTTCCACTTT
TRBJ2-1 | TRBV20-1 | few | TRBD1 | CSARVGDRGSYNEHFF | TGCAGTGCTAGAGTGGGAGACAGGGGCTCCTACAATGAGCATTTCTTC
TRBJ1-3 | TRBV12-3/TRBV12-4 | many | . | CASSLAQDVSGNTIYF | TGTGCCAGCAGTTTAGCCCAGGACGTCTCTGGAAACACCATATATTTT
TRBJ1-1 | TRBV20-1 | many | . | CSARKGQGNTEAFF | TGCAGTGCTAGAAAGGGGCAGGGGAACACTGAAGCTTTCTTT
TRBJ2-5 | TRBV12-3/TRBV12-4 | many | TRBD2 | CASGAGGMVQETQYF | TGTGCCAGCGGGGCGGGGGGGATGGTACAAGAGACCCAGTACTTC
TRBJ1-1 | TRBV29-1 | many | . | CSVEGLETEAFF | TGCAGCGTTGAGGGGTTGGAGACTGAAGCTTTCTTT
TRBJ1-2 | TRBV20-1 | many | . | CSAVRGSLRHTF | TGCAGTGCCGTTCGCGGGTCCCTGAGACACACCTTC
TRBJ2-1 | TRBV20-1 | many | . | CSASKQFGPESYNEQFF | TGCAGTGCTAGTAAACAGTTCGGACCGGAGAGCTACAATGAGCAGTTCTTC
TRBJ2-7 | TRBV4-3 | few | . | CASSQDRVSSVYEQYF | TGCGCCAGCAGCCAAGATCGGGTTAGCTCCGTCTACGAGCAGTACTTC
TRBJ2-2 | TRBV21-1 | . | . | CASSLQAGGTNTGELFF | TGTGCCAGCAGCCTCCAGGCGGGGGGGACTAACACCGGGGAGCTGTTTTTT
TRBJ2-5 | TRBV18 | . | TRBD2 | CASSPGGGVQETQYF | TGTGCCAGCTCACCAGGCGGGGGGGTCCAAGAGACCCAGTACTTC
TRBJ1-6 | TRBV20-1 | many | . | CSARDLARVLHF | TGCAGTGCTAGAGATCTCGCACGGGTCCTCCACTTT
TRBJ2-3 | TRBV28 | . | . | CASSFTVPPTQYF | TGTGCCAGCAGTTTTACAGTTCCCCCTACGCAGTATTTT
TRBJ1-5 | TRBV7-9 | . | TRBD1 | CASSPNGQEAEPQHF | TGTGCCAGCAGCCCAAATGGACAGGAGGCGGAGCCCCAGCATTTT